This T cell receptor (beta chain) was retrieved from a study of blood T cell repertoires in COVID-19. About the study: The origin of the acute and convalescent COVID-19 samples was the United States, Italy and Spain. PBMCs, B-cell-depleted T cells, or T cells provided the cDNA or gDNA that made up the material.

Trimming removed 1 base from V and 5 bases from J, with 17 bases in between. The germline V gene has CDR1 SEHNR and CDR2 FQNEAQ (reference sequence). The CDR3 covers 16 residues. Original processing methods: It was from reference gene primer amplification that nucleated cell counts were estimated. Produced via immunoSEQ multiplex PCR; TCRdb's table is partial and in-frame only. V, J and clone size are those of that table, while D and trimming were read from the DNA. The sample lists under 350,000 clones, 75% to 90% occurring once. This rearrangement joins TRBV7-9 to TRBJ2-5, with D maybe TRBD2 (6 bases). Sequenced input: peripheral blood. The receptor was isolated from a middle-aged man with acute or convalescent COVID-19. The CDR3 here is CASSLGMEGKWETQYF. The CDR3 DNA follows: TGTGCCAGCAGCTTAGGGATGGAGGGAAAGTGGGAGACCCAGTACTTC.